This T cell receptor (beta chain) stems from a study of identical twins. Healthy Caucasians made up all donors. Details on this clonotype: Its antigen is unidentified.

The germline V gene has CDR1 MNHEY and CDR2 SVGEGT. CDR3 size: 15 residues. V lost 0 bases and J 7 bases, leaving 15 bases between the germline ends. TCRdb analysed the 5' RACE reads with MiXCR anew, one entry per CDR3 protein. This table has nearly 900,000 distinct CDR3 sequences, about 12% appearing once. Findings and limits, study-wide: Surplus twin overlap in beta out-of-frame sequences was less pronounced. There is a chance that invariant MAIT and iNKT cells partially muddied zero-insertion analyses.

These same data were also listed under a study on yellow fever vaccine responses in identical twins.

The sequence was collected from a woman in her late teens or twenties in good health. The chain joins TRBV6-2 or TRBV6-3 to TRBJ1-2; tentative D call: TRBD1 (6 bases). Sequencing used PBMCs. CDR3 in amino acids: CASSYSGGGVGGYTF. In DNA, the CDR3 is TGTGCCAGCAGTTACTCGGGGGGCGGTGTCGGTGGCTACACCTTC.